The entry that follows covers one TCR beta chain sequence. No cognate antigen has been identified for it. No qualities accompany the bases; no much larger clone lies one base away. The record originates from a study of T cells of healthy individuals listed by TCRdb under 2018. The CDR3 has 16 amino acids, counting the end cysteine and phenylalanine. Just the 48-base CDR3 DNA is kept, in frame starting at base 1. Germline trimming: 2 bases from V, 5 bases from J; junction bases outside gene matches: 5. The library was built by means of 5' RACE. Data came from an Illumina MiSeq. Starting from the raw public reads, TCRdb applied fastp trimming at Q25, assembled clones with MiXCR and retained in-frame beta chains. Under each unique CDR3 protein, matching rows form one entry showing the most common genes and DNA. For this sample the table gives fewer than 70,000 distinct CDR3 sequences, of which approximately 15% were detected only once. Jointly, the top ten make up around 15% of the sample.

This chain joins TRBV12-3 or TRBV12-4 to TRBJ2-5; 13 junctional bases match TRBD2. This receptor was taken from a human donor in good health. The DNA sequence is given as TGTGCCAGCAGTTTAAGAGGACTAGCGGGAGTGGAGACCCAGTACTTC. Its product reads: CASSLRGLAGVETQYF.